A single sample gave rise to the 20 T cell receptor beta chains below, sequenced in a study of shared clonotypes between healthy human individuals. TCRdb's table, derived via immunoSEQ multiplex PCR, lists solely in-frame clones and lacks some. The sample comprises 1.4 million or so clones, 98% of which are singletons, and around 0.38% rests with the top ten. Sequenced material: naive CD4+ T cells sorted from blood. Noted subset: CD45RA+ positively selected. The receptors derive from a man aged 25 to 40 in good health.

The chain has TRBV2 and TRBJ2-7; D call uncertain. The CDR3 consists of 17 residues. Germline assignment: CDR1 SNHLY and CDR2 FYNNEI. Trimming left V 6 bases short and J 0 bases short, with 21 bases between. CDR3 residues: CASSPIETMSSSYEQYF. The CDR3, as DNA: TGTGCCAGCAGCCCTATCGAAACAATGAGTAGCTCCTACGAGCAGTACTTC. Full variable domain (missing parts from reference TRBV2 and TRBJ2-7): EPEVTQTPSHQVTQMGQEVILRCVPISNHLYFYWYRQILGQKVEFLVSFYNNEISEKSEIFDDQFSVERPDGSNFTLKIRSTKLEDSAMYFCASSPIETMSSSYEQYFGPGTRLTVT.

This clone was seen only once. The sample carries other DNA sequences with the same CDR3. The chain uses TRBV9 and TRBJ2-1, with D perhaps TRBD2 (5 bases). The CDR3 has 13 amino acids. The V and J ends lost 4 bases and 5 bases respectively, with 10 bases between them. The germline CDR1 and CDR2 sequences are SGDLS and YYNGEE. The CDR3 spells CASSLSGDNEQFF. The CDR3 DNA follows: TGTGCCAGCAGCCTTTCCGGGGACAATGAGCAGTTCTTC. The full variable domain, completed using reference TRBV9 and TRBJ2-1, is DSGVTQTPKHLITATGQRVTLRCSPRSGDLSVYWYQQSLDQGLQFLIQYYNGEERAKGNILERFSAQQFPDLHSELNLSSLELGDSALYFCASSLSGDNEQFFGPGTRLTVL.

Here the CDR3 DNA reads TGTGCCAGCTCACCCGGGACAGCGGCTTTCGATGAGCAGTTCTTC. It encodes CASSPGTAAFDEQFF. The V and J genes are TRBV6-1 and TRBJ2-1, with TRBD1 matching 7 bases. The CDR3 is 15 amino acids. CDR1 and CDR2 (germline): MNHNS, SASEGT. V dropped 8 bases and J dropped 8; count of bases not matched to a gene: 15.

The genes are TRBV28 and TRBJ2-7; possibly TRBD2 for D (5 bases). CDR1 and CDR2 from the germline V gene are MDHEN and SYDVKM. This CDR3 region has 10 residues. Deletions cut 10 bases from V and 2 bases from J, with 6 bases between. As DNA, the CDR3 is TGTGCCACTAGCCCCTACGAGCAGTACTTC. Translating it yields CATSPYEQYF.

The chain uses TRBV5-8 and TRBJ2-5; D perhaps matches TRBD2 (5 bases). V was shortened by 6 bases and J by 3 bases, with 15 bases between the two germline ends. The CDR3 consists of 14 residues. CDR1 is SGHTS and CDR2 is YDEGEE in the germline V gene. The CDR3 DNA is TGTGCCAGCACTGGGCGCGGGTACGAAGAGACCCAGTACTTC. Translation gives CASTGRGYEETQYF.

The gene calls are TRBV4-1 and TRBJ2-3, with 12 bases matching TRBD2. Germline CDR1 reads MGHRA; CDR2 reads YSYEKL. This CDR3 spans 18 amino acids. Germline trimming cut 4 bases from V and 2 bases from J; bases unmatched to any gene: 10. The CDR3 loop is CASSRGLAGTMNTDTQYF. The CDR3 nucleotides read TGCGCCAGCAGCCGAGGACTAGCGGGAACCATGAACACAGATACGCAGTATTTT.

The V and J genes are TRBV11-2 and TRBJ1-1, with D perhaps TRBD1 (6 bases). V dropped 5 bases and J dropped 0 bases, with 13 bases sitting between them. The CDR3 consists of 15 residues. Germline V gives CDR1 SGHAT, CDR2 FQNNGV. CDR3 DNA: TGTGCCAGCAGCCCTACCCGGACAGTGAACACTGAAGCTTTCTTT. This codes for CASSPTRTVNTEAFF.

This rearrangement joins TRBV5-1 to TRBJ2-1; 7 nucleotides align to TRBD2. CDR3 size: 15 residues. Unmatched junction bases numbered 6, after V lost 4 bases and J lost 2 bases. The germline CDR1 and CDR2 sequences are SGHRS and YFSETQ. This chain's CDR3 is CASSPQGGPYNEQFF. The CDR3, as DNA: TGCGCCAGCAGCCCGCAGGGAGGGCCCTACAATGAGCAGTTCTTC.

The chain recombines TRBV10-2 with TRBJ2-7; 9 bases map to TRBD1. V was clipped by 8 bases and J by 2 bases; unmatched bases: 7. The CDR3 loop spans 14 amino acids. Per germline, CDR1 WSHSY and CDR2 SAAADI. CDR3 loop: CASGRDRVAYEQYF. The DNA for the CDR3 is TGCGCCAGCGGAAGGGACAGGGTAGCCTACGAGCAGTACTTC.

The chain combines TRBV29-1 with TRBJ1-2, with D perhaps TRBD1 (6 bases). Between the trimmed V and J ends, which lost 5 bases and 0 bases, there was a span of 7 bases. CDR3 size: 12 residues. Germline CDR1 and CDR2: SQVTM and ANQGSEA. The CDR3 is CSVQGTNYGYTF. CDR3 nucleotide sequence: TGCAGCGTTCAGGGGACTAACTATGGCTACACCTTC.

The chain couples TRBV5-4 to TRBJ2-1, with 7 bases matching TRBD2. The CDR3 has 16 residues. Germline-derived CDR1 and CDR2 are SGHNT and YYREEE (reference sequence). Trimming took 0 bases from V and 4 from J; bases not matched to a gene: 7. The CDR3 here is CASSLVGRATYNEQFF. The DNA of the CDR3 is TGTGCCAGCAGCTTGGTAGGGAGGGCAACTTACAATGAGCAGTTCTTC.

The V gene is TRBV19, the J gene TRBJ1-4, with a possible D match to TRBD1 (5 bases). V lost 7 bases and J lost 6, with 12 bases in between. The CDR3 is made up of 13 amino acids. Germline CDR1 is LNHDA and CDR2 is SQIVND (reference sequence). The CDR3 DNA reads as TGTGCCAGTAAAAGGGACGTCGATGAAAAACTGTTTTTT. It specifies CASKRDVDEKLFF.

V is TRBV27 and J is TRBJ2-3; 9 nucleotides align to TRBD1. The CDR3 length is 14 residues. Per the germline V gene, CDR1 is MNHEY and CDR2 is SMNVEV (reference sequence). V lost 4 bases and J lost 4; bases outside the gene matches: 3. Here the CDR3 reads CASSWDRDADTQYF. The CDR3 DNA sequence: TGTGCCAGCAGTTGGGACAGGGACGCAGATACGCAGTATTTT.

The chain joins TRBV4-1 to TRBJ2-5, with D unresolved. Germline CDR1 is MGHRA and CDR2 is YSYEKL. The CDR3 totals 13 residues. Trimming shortened V by 3 bases and J by 5 bases, and 10 bases separated the two germline ends. CDR3 sequence (DNA): TGCGCCAGCAGCCAGAGTTTGGGGGAGACCCAGTACTTC. Translated: CASSQSLGETQYF.

This clone has only one observation. This chain links TRBV10-3 with TRBJ1-5; 7 nucleotides match TRBD1. Germline values: CDR1 ENHRY, CDR2 SYGVKD. The CDR3 extends over 14 amino acids. V was clipped by 11 bases and J by 4 bases; unmatched bases: 11. CDR3 in DNA: TGTGCCGCCAATCCGACAGGGTCTAATCAGCCCCAGCATTTT. This codes for CAANPTGSNQPQHF.

This rearrangement joins TRBV19 to TRBJ1-2; tentative D call: TRBD1 (5 bases). CDR3 size: 14 residues. Trimming pared 6 bases from V and 2 bases from J, leaving 13 bases between. CDR1 LNHDA and CDR2 SQIVND come from the germline V gene (reference sequence). The CDR3 DNA sequence: TGTGCCAGTAGCAGACAGATTTTAAACTATGGCTACACCTTC. Protein: CASSRQILNYGYTF.

This rearrangement joins TRBV7-2 to TRBJ1-5, with a possible D match to TRBD1 (5 bases). V shed 1 base and J shed 11 bases, with 18 bases lying between them. Germline V gene data show CDR1 as SGHTA and CDR2 as FQGNSA. The length of the CDR3 is 15 residues. CDR3 in amino acids: CASSLDPGRGEAQHF. DNA of the CDR3: TGTGCCAGCAGCTTAGATCCGGGGCGGGGTGAAGCCCAGCATTTT.

Regarding this clone: Other nucleotide sequences in the sample specify the same CDR3. J is TRBJ1-1 and V is TRBV27; D is uncertain. CDR3 size: 13 residues. V was cut by 2 bases and J by 0 bases, with 4 bases left in between. Germline lookup yields CDR1 MNHEY and CDR2 SMNVEV (reference sequence). This chain's CDR3 is CASSLTLNTEAFF. The CDR3 bases are TGTGCCAGCAGTTTAACCTTGAACACTGAAGCTTTCTTT.

For the CDR3, the DNA is TGTGCCAGCAGCTTCAAGGCTACTGGGGCCAACGTCCTGACTTTC. Protein product: CASSFKATGANVLTF. The chain combines TRBV5-6 with TRBJ2-6; no definite D call. The germline V gene encodes CDR1 SGHDT and CDR2 YYEEEE. Trimming took 2 bases from V and 2 from J, leaving 8 bases between them. The CDR3 is 15 residues long.

The rearrangement uses TRBV6-6 and TRBJ2-7, with TRBD1 as a possible D gene (6 bases). The CDR3 is made up of 14 amino acids. V lost 5 bases to trimming and J lost 0 bases, with 11 bases between them. The germline gives CDR1 MNHNY, CDR2 SVGAGI (reference sequence). CDR3 amino acids: CASSGRGPSYEQYF. As DNA, the CDR3 is TGTGCCAGCAGTGGCAGGGGCCCCTCCTACGAGCAGTACTTC.